Reported below is one T cell receptor (beta chain). In the naive CD8 group, cells lacked CD45RO and were positively selected for CCR7, so terminally differentiated effector memory CD45RA+ cells were left out. All donors qualified as healthy HIV-negative adults and had experienced no recent acute infections or vaccinations. The data stem from a study of shared clonotypes between healthy human individuals. Deep-level settings were used for running the assay. Genomic DNA per cell subset filled all wells of several immunoSEQ plates. Measured with immunoSEQ multiplex PCR; TCRdb has only the in-frame clones, and not every one. The sample comprises hundreds of thousands of clones, roughly 96% of which are singletons, and about 0.22% rests with the top ten. Trimming removed 3 bases at V and 0 bases at J, with 12 bases between. The CDR3 extends over 15 amino acids. CDR1 and CDR2 (germline): MNHEY, SMNVEV (reference sequence).

The clonotype originates from a man younger than 40 in good health. The sample taken for sequencing was naive CD8+ T cells sorted from blood. This chain connects TRBV27 to TRBJ2-7; tentative D call: TRBD1 (6 bases). The CDR3 loop reads CASSFSGHNSYEQYF. The CDR3 DNA reads as TGTGCCAGCAGTTTTTCGGGACATAACTCCTACGAGCAGTACTTC.